The clone carrying this T cell receptor (beta chain) was picked up many times. Its antigen is undetermined. This CDR3 comprises 16 residues. The trim removed 3 bases at V and 3 bases at J, leaving 2 bases unmatched. The blood RNA (from unsorted whole blood) was obtained, and germline DNA was also extracted. These patients lived with chronic HBV infection and had never been treated. These data come from a study of tumor-infiltrating lymphocytes in primary liver carcinoma. Overall study: Each participant had primary liver carcinoma, and surgical resection was the treatment. Aged between 30 and 69 years, the patients were men and women. Whole-study results and caveats: Tumor top-250-clone fraction significantly exceeded that of blood (p = 0.039).

A primer in the constant region served to generate TCR beta cDNA from about 470 ng of total RNA. Libraries of TCR beta came from three nested multiplex PCR rounds with slightly modified ARM-PCR. A C-beta reverse primer and TRBV1-TRBV30 forward primers served in each of the first two PCR rounds, at approximately 10 cycles apiece. TCRdb itself ran the multiplex PCR reads through MiXCR, one entry per CDR3 protein. The table lists about 350,000 distinct CDR3 sequences, about two thirds of them singletons. The origin of this receptor is a man aged 35 to 55 with primary liver carcinoma and hepatitis B virus infection. The genes are TRBV12-3 or TRBV12-4 and TRBJ2-7; TRBD2 agrees at 16 bases. Source material: peripheral blood. CDR3 in amino acids: CASSLGLAGGDYEQYF. The CDR3 DNA is TGTGCCAGCAGTTTGGGACTAGCGGGAGGGGACTACGAGCAGTACTTC.